A selection of T cell receptor beta chains follows, all from one sample in a study of blood T cell repertoires in COVID-19. Assay used: immunoSEQ multiplex PCR; TCRdb lists only in-frame clones, some missing. The table shows around 350,000 clones, with around 87% occurring only once. Sequences were obtained from peripheral blood. All receptors derive from a human donor in a cohort sampled during active COVID-19. The CDR3 runs from the conserved cysteine through the conserved F or W. The order of the fields is CDR3 DNA, CDR3 protein, J gene, clone size, D gene, V gene. A D gene is named only where the DNA matches it firmly. Some rows mark clone size as missing; the rest say once, few, many or name a class of expanded clone.

TGTGCCAGCAGCTTCCGTGGCAGGGTAACGAATGAGCAGTTCTTC	CASSFRGRVTNEQFF	TRBJ2-1	.	.	TRBV5-4
TGTGCCAGCAGGCCGGGCAATCAGCCCCAGCATTTT	CASRPGNQPQHF	TRBJ1-5	few	.	TRBV28
TGTGCCAGCAGTGACAGTCTCCCGGATACGCAGTATTTT	CASSDSLPDTQYF	TRBJ2-3	.	.	TRBV6-1
TGTGCCACCATCAAGGACAGGGGAGACTACGAGCAGTACTTC	CATIKDRGDYEQYF	TRBJ2-7	.	TRBD1	TRBV15
TGTGCCAGCAGCTTGATGAACGGGGTTACCGGGGAGCTGTTTTTT	CASSLMNGVTGELFF	TRBJ2-2	.	.	TRBV5-4
TGCGCCAGCAGCCCGAGGACGAATAGGGGACAGGGGATCAACCCTGGGGCCAACGTCCTGACTTTC	CASSPRTNRGQGINPGANVLTF	TRBJ2-6	.	TRBD1	TRBV5-1
TGTGCCAGCAGTTTTTATAGCTCTGGGGCCAACGTCCTGACTTTC	CASSFYSSGANVLTF	TRBJ2-6	.	.	TRBV28
TGTGCCAGCAGCTTGGCGCTAGCGGGGGGGCCCCGGGAGACCCAGTACTTC	CASSLALAGGPRETQYF	TRBJ2-5	.	TRBD2	TRBV5-6
TGTGCCAGTAGTACCCGTACAGGGGGACTTAGTGAAGCTTTCTTT	CASSTRTGGLSEAFF	TRBJ1-1	.	TRBD1	TRBV19
TGTGCCAGCAGTGAAGAGCGATACGAGCAGTACTTC	CASSEERYEQYF	TRBJ2-7	few	.	TRBV2
TGTGCCTTCCTGGGACGGGGGGTGATCACAGATACGCAGTATTTT	CAFLGRGVITDTQYF	TRBJ2-3	once	TRBD2	TRBV30
TGCGCCAGCAGCTTGGCCGCAGGGGCAAACGAGCAGTACTTC	CASSLAAGANEQYF	TRBJ2-7	.	.	TRBV5-1
TGTGCCAGCAGCATCCGGGACAGGGGGCTCGGCTACACCTTC	CASSIRDRGLGYTF	TRBJ1-2	.	TRBD1	TRBV5-6
TGTGCCACCGGGACTGCCTCTGGAAACACCATATATTTT	CATGTASGNTIYF	TRBJ1-3	.	.	TRBV2
TGTGCCAGCAGCGCCCCCGGGGCAGGGGATGAAAAACTGTTTTTT	CASSAPGAGDEKLFF	TRBJ1-4	once	.	TRBV7-8
TGTGCCAGCACCCTCCAGACTAGCGGCTTACGCTCCTACAATGAGCAGTTCTTC	CASTLQTSGLRSYNEQFF	TRBJ2-1	.	TRBD2	TRBV7-9
TGTGCCAGCTCACTTACCGGGACTAGCGGGGGGACTCAAGAGACCCAGTACTTC	CASSLTGTSGGTQETQYF	TRBJ2-5	.	TRBD2	TRBV18
TGTGCCAGCAGTTTGGACAGTCTCTCTGGGGCCAACGTCCTGACTTTC	CASSLDSLSGANVLTF	TRBJ2-6	.	.	TRBV2
TGTGCCATCAGTACGGACAGGGGGATAGCAGATACGCAGTATTTT	CAISTDRGIADTQYF	TRBJ2-3	.	TRBD1	TRBV10-3
TGTGCCAGCAGCGTGGTAACCGGGGGGAACACTGAAGCTTTCTTT	CASSVVTGGNTEAFF	TRBJ1-1	.	.	TRBV9
TGTGCCAGCAGTCGCAGCACAGGGACTAATGAAAAACTGTTTTTT	CASSRSTGTNEKLFF	TRBJ1-4	once	.	TRBV6-5
TGTGCCAGCAGTGAAGGACTAGCGGGAGGAAATGAGCAGTACTTC	CASSEGLAGGNEQYF	TRBJ2-7	.	TRBD2	TRBV25-1
TGTGCCAGCAGCGCGGACAGGGGTCGTGAAAAACTGTTTTTT	CASSADRGREKLFF	TRBJ1-4	.	TRBD1	TRBV27
TGTGCCAGCTCACCAGAGAAGGGGCGCAGCTATGGCTACACCTTC	CASSPEKGRSYGYTF	TRBJ1-2	.	.	TRBV18
TGCAGCGCAGGACTAGCGGGCAGCACAGATACGCAGTATTTT	CSAGLAGSTDTQYF	TRBJ2-3	.	TRBD2	TRBV29-1
TGTGCCAGTAGTATCGCCCCTGGCGGCTATGGCTACACCTTC	CASSIAPGGYGYTF	TRBJ1-2	.	.	TRBV19
TGTGCCTGGGCGGGAGGCGGTAGCGGGGGTGATGAGCAGTTCTTC	CAWAGGGSGGDEQFF	TRBJ2-1	.	TRBD2	TRBV30
TGCGCCAGCAGCCAAAATCCTTATGGGGACAGGGAAAGAGCGGCCCAGCATTTT	CASSQNPYGDRERAAQHF	TRBJ1-5	.	TRBD1	TRBV4-1
TGTGCCAGCAGCCAAGATTATATCGGTAACTATGGCTACACCTTC	CASSQDYIGNYGYTF	TRBJ1-2	.	.	TRBV4-2
TGTGCCAGCAGCCGCGGACTATTCGATGGCGATGAGCAGTTCTTC	CASSRGLFDGDEQFF	TRBJ2-1	.	.	TRBV7-9
TGTGCCTGGAGTGCCGGGACAGGACACAATGAGCAGTTCTTC	CAWSAGTGHNEQFF	TRBJ2-1	.	TRBD1	TRBV30
TGTGCCAGCAGCCCCGGGACAGGGTTCTACGAGCAGTACTTC	CASSPGTGFYEQYF	TRBJ2-7	.	TRBD1	TRBV11-3
TGTGCCAGCAGCCTAGAGCAAGGGGGACAACCAAGTTCACCCCTCCACTTT	CASSLEQGGQPSSPLHF	TRBJ1-6	many	.	TRBV3-1/TRBV3-2
TGTGCCAGCAGCCAACAAGACAGGACATACTACGAGCAGTACTTC	CASSQQDRTYYEQYF	TRBJ2-7	.	.	TRBV4-2
TGTGCCACCAGCAGCCGGCTGGGCCCTCTCGATAATTCACCCCTCCACTTT	CATSSRLGPLDNSPLHF	TRBJ1-6	.	.	TRBV15
TGCGCCAGCAGCCAGGGAAAGACTAGCGGTCTCACAGATACGCAGTATTTT	CASSQGKTSGLTDTQYF	TRBJ2-3	.	TRBD2	TRBV5-1
TGTGCCAGCAGTTCTCCGGGACAGAACACCGGGGAGCTGTTTTTT	CASSSPGQNTGELFF	TRBJ2-2	.	.	TRBV6-5
TGTGCCAGCAGTTCACAGGGGGCCAAAGTCCCCTACGAGCAGTACTTC	CASSSQGAKVPYEQYF	TRBJ2-7	once	TRBD1	TRBV28
TGTGCCACCAGCAGAGAAAGGGGCGGCTTCGAGCAGTACTTC	CATSRERGGFEQYF	TRBJ2-7	once	.	TRBV15